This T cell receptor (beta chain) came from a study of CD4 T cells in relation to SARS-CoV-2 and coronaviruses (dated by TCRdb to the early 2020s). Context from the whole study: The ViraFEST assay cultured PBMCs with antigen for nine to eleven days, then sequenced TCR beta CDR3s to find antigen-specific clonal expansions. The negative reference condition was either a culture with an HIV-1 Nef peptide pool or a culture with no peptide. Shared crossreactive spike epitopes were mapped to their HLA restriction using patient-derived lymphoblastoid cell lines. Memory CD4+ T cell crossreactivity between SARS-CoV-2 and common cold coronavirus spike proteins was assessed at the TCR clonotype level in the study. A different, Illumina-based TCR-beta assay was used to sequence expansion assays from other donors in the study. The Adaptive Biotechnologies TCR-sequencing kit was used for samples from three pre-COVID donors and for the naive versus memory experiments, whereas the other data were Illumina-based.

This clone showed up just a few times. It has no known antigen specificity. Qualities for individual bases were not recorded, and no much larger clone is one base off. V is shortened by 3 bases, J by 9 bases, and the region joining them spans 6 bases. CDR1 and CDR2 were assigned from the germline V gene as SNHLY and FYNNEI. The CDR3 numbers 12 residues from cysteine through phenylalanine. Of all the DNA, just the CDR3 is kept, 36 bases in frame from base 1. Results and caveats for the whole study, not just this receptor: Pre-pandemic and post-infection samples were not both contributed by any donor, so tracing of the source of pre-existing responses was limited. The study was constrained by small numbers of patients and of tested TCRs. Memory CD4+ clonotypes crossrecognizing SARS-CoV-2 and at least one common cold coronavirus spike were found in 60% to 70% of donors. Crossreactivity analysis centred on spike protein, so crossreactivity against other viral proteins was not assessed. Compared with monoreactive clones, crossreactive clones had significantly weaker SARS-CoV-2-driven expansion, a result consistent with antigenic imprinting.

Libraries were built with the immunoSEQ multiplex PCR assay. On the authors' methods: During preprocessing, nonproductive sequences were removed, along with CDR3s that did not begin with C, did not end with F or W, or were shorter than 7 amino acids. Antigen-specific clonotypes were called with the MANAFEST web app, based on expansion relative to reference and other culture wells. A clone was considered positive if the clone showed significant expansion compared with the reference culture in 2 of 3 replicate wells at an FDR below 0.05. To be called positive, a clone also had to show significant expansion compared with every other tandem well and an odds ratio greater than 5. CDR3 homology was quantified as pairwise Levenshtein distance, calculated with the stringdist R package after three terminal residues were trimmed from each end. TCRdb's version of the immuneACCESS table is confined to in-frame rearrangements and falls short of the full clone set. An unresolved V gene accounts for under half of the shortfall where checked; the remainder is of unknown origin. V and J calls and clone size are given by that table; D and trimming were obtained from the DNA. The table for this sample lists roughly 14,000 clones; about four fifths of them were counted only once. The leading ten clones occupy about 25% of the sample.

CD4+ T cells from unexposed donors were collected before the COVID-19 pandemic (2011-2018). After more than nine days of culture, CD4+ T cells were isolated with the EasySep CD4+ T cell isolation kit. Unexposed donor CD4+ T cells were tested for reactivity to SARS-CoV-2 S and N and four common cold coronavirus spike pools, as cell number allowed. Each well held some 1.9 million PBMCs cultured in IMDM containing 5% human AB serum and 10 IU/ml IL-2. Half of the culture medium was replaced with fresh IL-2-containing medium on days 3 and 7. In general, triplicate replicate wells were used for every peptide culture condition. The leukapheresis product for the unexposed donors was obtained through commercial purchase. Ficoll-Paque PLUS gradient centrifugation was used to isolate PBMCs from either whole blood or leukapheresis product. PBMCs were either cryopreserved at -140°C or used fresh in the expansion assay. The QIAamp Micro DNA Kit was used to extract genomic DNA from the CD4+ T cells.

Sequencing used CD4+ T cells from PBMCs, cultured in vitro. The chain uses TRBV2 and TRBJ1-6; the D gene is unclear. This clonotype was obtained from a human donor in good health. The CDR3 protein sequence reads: CASSDGFSPLHF. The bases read TGTGCCAGCAGTGACGGCTTTTCACCCCTCCACTTT.